The clone carrying this TCR beta chain was detected once. The target antigen is unknown. These data belong to a study of OX40 agonist ivuxolimab in advanced cancers. About the study: With ivuxolimab, an agonistic anti-OX40 (CD134) antibody, patients were treated. Two cutaneous melanoma patients and one hepatocellular carcinoma patient, three in all, had partial responses.

Notes on the study in general: Still undetermined is the antigen specificity of the expanded peripheral T cells. In the 0.1 to 3.0 mg/kg range, CD4+ and CD8+ blood T cells had expanded clonally by week 6.

Profiling relied on immunoSEQ multiplex PCR, and the TCRdb table lists in-frame clones only, not all of them. This table has tens of thousands of clones, over 80% appearing once. The receptor comes from an adult with an advanced solid tumor such as melanoma, head and neck, liver or kidney cancer. Sequenced here: CD4+ or CD8+ T cells sorted from blood, sampled in a trial of the OX40 agonist ivuxolimab.

In DNA form, the CDR3 reads TGTGCCAGCTCACAGAATCCAGGGGCCTCTAATGAAAAACTGTTTTTT. Residues: CASSQNPGASNEKLFF. The chain employs TRBV18 and TRBJ1-4; TRBD1 is a possible D gene (6 bases). CDR1 KGHSH and CDR2 LQKENI come from the germline V gene. The length of the CDR3 is 16 residues. V was trimmed by 4 bases and J by 3 bases, leaving 15 bases between them.